The rows below give T cell receptor beta chains drawn from one sample of a study of cytomegalovirus exposure and HLA in healthy donors. Only in-frame clones appear in the TCRdb table, and some are missing; sequencing was by immunoSEQ multiplex PCR. This table holds over 100,000 clones, 55% to 80% found once. Source material: PBMCs. Receptor source: a woman in her twenties or thirties in good health and CMV-seronegative. Both conserved end residues are part of each CDR3. D genes are given only for firm matches. Size is omitted from some rows. Given values are once, few, many or a class for expanded clones.

CDR3,DNA,J,size,D,V
CASRPQVYNEQFF,TGTGCCAGCAGACCCCAGGTGTACAATGAGCAGTTCTTC,TRBJ2-1,NA,NA,TRBV28
CASSRQTGYEQYF,TGCGCCAGCAGCCGACAAACAGGCTACGAGCAGTACTTC,TRBJ2-7,NA,NA,TRBV4-1
CASSQEGGGKSTEAFF,TGTGCCAGCAGCCAAGAAGGGGGCGGGAAAAGCACTGAAGCTTTCTTT,TRBJ1-1,NA,TRBD1,TRBV14
CASSPRIRELFF,TGTGCCAGCAGCCCGCGGATCCGGGAGCTGTTTTTT,TRBJ2-2,NA,NA,TRBV7-9
CASSLGLAGVGETQYF,TGCGCCAGCAGCCTCGGACTAGCGGGAGTGGGAGAGACCCAGTACTTC,TRBJ2-5,few,TRBD2,TRBV4-1
CASRRTGRGGQPQHF,TGTGCCAGCAGGCGGACAGGGCGAGGGGGTCAGCCCCAGCATTTT,TRBJ1-5,NA,TRBD1,TRBV6-6
CASRRGQGGFKLSEQYF,TGTGCCAGCAGGAGAGGACAGGGCGGTTTCAAATTATCCGAGCAGTACTTC,TRBJ2-7,NA,TRBD1,TRBV28
CSATPGGTSEQFF,TGCAGCGCCACGCCGGGGGGCACTAGTGAGCAGTTCTTC,TRBJ2-1,once,NA,TRBV29-1
CASSRGDRVNSPLHF,TGTGCCAGCAGCCGAGGGGACAGGGTCAATTCACCCCTCCACTTT,TRBJ1-6,NA,TRBD1,TRBV7-3
CAWSVRGRRTDTQYF,TGTGCCTGGAGTGTTCGGGGTCGGCGCACAGATACGCAGTATTTT,TRBJ2-3,NA,NA,TRBV30
CASSPPSGMVEQFF,TGTGCCAGCTCACCACCGAGCGGGATGGTTGAGCAGTTCTTC,TRBJ2-1,NA,TRBD2,TRBV18
CASSAQSLLAGDTQYF,TGTGCCAGCAGCGCCCAATCTCTACTAGCGGGAGATACGCAGTATTTT,TRBJ2-3,NA,TRBD2,TRBV9
CASSKGTSGTTDTQYF,TGTGCCAGTAGTAAAGGGACTAGCGGGACGACAGATACGCAGTATTTT,TRBJ2-3,NA,TRBD2,TRBV19
CASSSGLTANTGELFF,TGTGCCAGCTCATCGGGACTAACCGCGAACACCGGGGAGCTGTTTTTT,TRBJ2-2,NA,TRBD2,TRBV18
CASSPYPSGGTYNEQFF,TGTGCCAGCAGTCCTTACCCTAGCGGGGGGACCTACAATGAGCAGTTCTTC,TRBJ2-1,NA,TRBD2,TRBV2
CAISESGGDYGYTF,TGTGCCATCAGTGAGTCAGGGGGCGACTATGGCTACACCTTC,TRBJ1-2,NA,TRBD1,TRBV10-3
CASSGERGAQTQYF,TGTGCCAGCAGTGGAGAGCGCGGGGCACAGACCCAGTACTTC,TRBJ2-5,NA,NA,TRBV2
CASSPGTGIGGYTF,TGCGCCAGCAGTCCCGGGACAGGGATCGGTGGCTACACCTTC,TRBJ1-2,few,TRBD1,TRBV10-1
CASWAGEQFF,TGTGCCAGCTGGGCCGGTGAGCAGTTCTTC,TRBJ2-1,few,NA,TRBV2
CASCLGGNYGYTF,TGTGCCAGCTGTCTGGGAGGTAACTATGGCTACACCTTC,TRBJ1-2,NA,NA,TRBV2
CAWSRSWEQYF,TGTGCCTGGAGCCGGTCTTGGGAGCAGTACTTC,TRBJ2-7,NA,NA,TRBV30
CASSSGTSGSYNEQFF,TGTGCCAGCAGCTCCGGGACTAGCGGGAGTTACAATGAGCAGTTCTTC,TRBJ2-1,NA,TRBD2,TRBV11-3
CASSPGQGSYGYTF,TGTGCCAGCAGCCCAGGACAGGGTTCCTATGGCTACACCTTC,TRBJ1-2,NA,TRBD1,TRBV5-6
CASSVGTSGPNWAYEQYF,TGTGCCAGCAGCGTAGGTACTAGCGGGCCAAATTGGGCCTACGAGCAGTACTTC,TRBJ2-7,NA,TRBD2,TRBV9
CASSRTSGRAQQYF,TGTGCCAGCAGTCGGACTAGCGGGAGGGCCCAGCAGTACTTC,TRBJ2-7,once,TRBD2,TRBV28
CASSLAAGHTEAFF,TGTGCCAGCAGCTTGGCCGCAGGGCACACTGAAGCTTTCTTT,TRBJ1-1,NA,NA,TRBV5-5
CASSLGLGPHVGETQYF,TGCGCCAGCAGCTTGGGACTAGGCCCACACGTAGGAGAGACCCAGTACTTC,TRBJ2-5,once,NA,TRBV5-1